This T cell receptor (beta chain) originates from a study of blood T cell repertoires in COVID-19. Overall study: Whether acute or convalescent, the COVID-19 samples came from the United States, Italy and Spain. Sources were T cells, B-cell-depleted T cells, or PBMCs; the material itself was cDNA or gDNA.

Assay: immunoSEQ multiplex PCR; the TCRdb copy retains only in-frame clones and omits some. The data contain under 95,000 clones, around 90% of them singletons. The V and J ends lost 4 bases and 7 bases respectively, with 5 bases between them. CDR1 LGHDT and CDR2 YNNKEL come from the germline V gene (reference sequence). The CDR3 contains 12 residues. Sequencing was carried out using peripheral blood. The receptor was isolated from a man aged 35 to 55 with acute or convalescent COVID-19. The J gene is TRBJ1-6, the V gene TRBV3-1 (or the pseudogene TRBV3-2); D remains unclear. The CDR3 coding sequence is TGTGCCAGCAGCCCCCAAAATTCACCCCTCCACTTT. Its protein is CASSPQNSPLHF.